These 6 T cell receptor beta chains were all obtained from the same sample, sequenced in a study of graft-versus-host responses after intestinal transplantation (dated by TCRdb to the early 2020s). The library was generated by the immunoSEQ multiplex PCR assay. The immuneACCESS repertoire file appears here via TCRdb, limited to in-frame rearrangements. These files lack a portion of the clones; in checked studies, under half of the deficit traces to unresolved V genes, and the cause of the others is not known. Counted in this sample were tens of thousands of clones; under 95% of them appeared once. Jointly, the top ten make up 2% to 2.5% of the sample. According to the study, the label for this sample's time point signals: cells obtained before transplantation from donor or recipient. These receptors have no identified antigens. The input for sequencing was unstimulated CD8+ T cells sorted from spleen or lymph node cells, taken before intestinal transplant. Receptors were obtained from a human donor who received an intestinal transplant.

The genes are TRBV5-6 and TRBJ1-2, with D perhaps matching TRBD1 (6 bases). The CDR3 is 16 residues long. The germline V gene has CDR1 SGHDT and CDR2 YYEEEE. V was trimmed by 1 base and J by 6 bases, leaving 19 bases between them. CDR3 nucleotides: TGTGCCAGCAGCTTGCGAGGGGGTTTGACTTACGATGGCTACACCTTC. Amino acids: CASSLRGGLTYDGYTF.

Only one count was recorded for this clone. The rearrangement joins TRBV5-4 to TRBJ2-7, with a weak D call TRBD1 (6 bases). Germline CDR1 and CDR2: SGHNT and YYREEE (reference sequence). V gave up 4 bases and J gave up 5 bases, with 10 bases separating them. The CDR3 runs 12 residues. In DNA, the CDR3 is TGTGCCAGCAGCGCGCCAGGGGACGAGCAGTACTTC. This codes for CASSAPGDEQYF.

This clone is a singleton in its sample. The V and J genes are TRBV4-1 and TRBJ1-2; D unclear. The germline CDR1 and CDR2 sequences are MGHRA and YSYEKL. V lost 3 bases to trimming and J lost 8 bases, with 22 bases between them. CDR3 size: 16 residues. CDR3 region: CASSQDLPGGMSGYTF. CDR3 nucleotide sequence: TGCGCCAGCAGCCAGGACTTACCGGGAGGAATGTCCGGCTACACCTTC.

The genes are TRBV4-3 and TRBJ2-1, with 15 bases lining up with TRBD2. CDR1 and CDR2 (germline): LGHNA, YSLEER. V was pared by 4 bases and J by 6 bases, with 4 bases of the junction left unmatched. This CDR3 is built from 16 residues. The CDR3 loop is CASSPWTSGGANEQFF. The CDR3 DNA follows: TGCGCCAGCAGCCCCTGGACTAGCGGGGGGGCCAATGAGCAGTTCTTC.

This chain links TRBV5-5 with TRBJ2-7; 9 bases are a match to TRBD1. Trimming at V came to 1 base and at J to 5 bases, leaving 7 bases not matched to a gene. The CDR3 length is 15 residues. Germline V lookup: CDR1 SGHKS, CDR2 YYEKEE (reference sequence). The CDR3 nucleotides are TGTGCCAGCAGCTTGTTTAAGGGGACAGGGCACGAGCAGTACTTC. It yields the protein CASSLFKGTGHEQYF.

V is TRBV27 and J is TRBJ2-7; maybe TRBD2 (6 bases). The CDR3 extends over 14 amino acids. V lost 5 bases, J lost 4 bases, and 15 bases lay in between. The germline V gene encodes CDR1 MNHEY and CDR2 SMNVEV (reference sequence). This chain's CDR3 is CASSPGEEIYEQYF. DNA of the CDR3: TGTGCCAGCAGTCCGGGGGAGGAGATTTACGAGCAGTACTTC.